A selection of T cell receptor beta chains follows, all from one sample in a study of blood T cell repertoires in COVID-19. Sequenced by immunoSEQ multiplex PCR; TCRdb stores in-frame clones only, minus some. This repertoire shows about 360,000 clones, approximately 86% found once; its top ten account for just over 7%. Sequences were obtained from peripheral blood. These receptor sequences come from a woman aged 55-75 years with COVID-19, enrolled during active disease. The conserved cysteine and the conserved F or W are not part of the CDR3 here. Some rows mark clone size as missing; the rest say once, few, many or name a class of expanded clone.

J,size,V,CDR3
TRBJ2-3,NA,TRBV7-2,ASSPARVLDLTDTQY
TRBJ2-3,NA,TRBV9,ASSVGFRDTQY
TRBJ2-1,NA,TRBV14,ASSPSGGGYNEQF
TRBJ1-2,NA,TRBV11-2,ASSPVLDSYGYT
TRBJ2-5,NA,TRBV4-2,ASSHSETEETQY
TRBJ2-5,NA,TRBV5-1,ASSLEGLAGGGQETQY
TRBJ1-1,NA,TRBV18,ASSPPRLKNTEAF
TRBJ2-2,NA,TRBV10-2,ASRGRELF
TRBJ2-3,NA,TRBV6-6,ASSPGTSGGPQY
TRBJ2-3,NA,TRBV4-1,ASSHWGLVDSDTQY
TRBJ2-4,NA,TRBV10-3,ASREGSKNIQY
TRBJ1-6,NA,TRBV3-1/TRBV3-2,ASSHTGQDSPLH
TRBJ1-1,NA,TRBV13,ASSKDRSNTEAF
TRBJ2-2,NA,TRBV24-1,ATSGPSGGAGELF
TRBJ2-7,few,TRBV13,ASSKNSRDRGGEQY
TRBJ1-4,NA,TRBV7-8,ASSLGRATNEKLF
TRBJ2-3,NA,TRBV14,ASSQVWTGGATDTQY
TRBJ1-6,few,TRBV30,AWSKPGQGGPPLH
TRBJ2-7,NA,TRBV11-2,ASSTTRGALYEQY
TRBJ1-2,NA,TRBV18,ASSPTTGGDGYT
TRBJ2-7,NA,TRBV20-1,SASTSGGFSYEQY
TRBJ1-2,few,TRBV12-5,ASGRDPGDYGYT
TRBJ1-5,few,TRBV12-3/TRBV12-4,ASSGGGRQPQH
TRBJ2-4,NA,TRBV5-1,ASSPLDRLSENIQY
TRBJ1-1,NA,TRBV4-1,ASSQETGAVNTEAF
TRBJ2-2,NA,TRBV2,ASSEGPAGGFGELF
TRBJ1-2,NA,TRBV6-6,ASRQTNYGYT
TRBJ1-5,NA,TRBV9,ASSTSGGAGQPQH
TRBJ1-1,NA,TRBV29-1,SALGRGLNTEAF
TRBJ1-2,NA,TRBV11-2,ASRLQGDTNYGYT
TRBJ2-5,NA,TRBV7-2,ASRNNRGGETQY
TRBJ2-7,NA,TRBV6-6,ASSYAAPYEQY
TRBJ1-1,few,TRBV12-3/TRBV12-4,ASSFSNEVRAF
TRBJ1-2,once,TRBV27,ASSRRGTGGYT
TRBJ1-4,NA,TRBV6-1,ASSGQQGARGNEKLF
TRBJ1-2,once,TRBV6-2/TRBV6-3,ASSYRGFT
TRBJ2-3,few,TRBV6-5,ASSSLAGLTQY
TRBJ1-3,NA,TRBV5-1,ASSTGGSGNTIY
TRBJ1-1,NA,TRBV18,ASSPPEGWGTEAF
TRBJ2-7,NA,TRBV24-1,ATTGQLYEQY
TRBJ2-2,NA,TRBV9,ASSVSSSNGELF
TRBJ1-6,NA,TRBV6-1,ASSEALRGLGSPLH
TRBJ1-1,NA,TRBV19,ASRSQGAAEAF
TRBJ1-5,NA,TRBV6-1,ASSDYSNQPQH
TRBJ2-2,NA,TRBV9,ASSVAGAGALTGELF
TRBJ1-5,NA,TRBV6-2/TRBV6-3,ASSYAGESQH
TRBJ2-1,NA,TRBV6-5,ASSYRGLDEQF
TRBJ2-6,NA,TRBV5-1,ASSWGDRGPSGANVLT
TRBJ2-3,NA,TRBV18,ASSPEDTQY
TRBJ1-2,NA,TRBV27,ASSLTQRRDSFYGYT
TRBJ2-5,once,TRBV30,AWRPNLILGGGAHKETQY
TRBJ2-7,NA,TRBV6-5,AFRGGLSVYEQY